A selection of T cell receptor beta chains follows, all from one sample in a study of blood T cell repertoires in COVID-19. Clones were read by immunoSEQ multiplex PCR, and TCRdb kept only the in-frame ones, dropping some. The table lists about 210,000 clones, roughly four fifths of them singletons. Specimen: peripheral blood. The receptors stem from a woman aged 40 to 50 with acute or convalescent COVID-19. The CDR3 runs from the conserved cysteine through the conserved F or W. Fields, in order: clone size, J gene, V gene, D gene, CDR3 protein, CDR3 DNA. A D gene is named only where the DNA matches it firmly. Clone size, where shown, is once, few, many, or a class for clones that have expanded.

abundance: once; j_gene: TRBJ1-2; v_gene: TRBV4-2; d_gene: -; CDR3aa: CASSPKLERLEAGYTF; CDR3nt: TGTGCCAGCAGCCCCAAGTTGGAACGGCTCGAGGCTGGCTACACCTTC
abundance: -; j_gene: TRBJ1-1; v_gene: TRBV3-1/TRBV3-2; d_gene: -; CDR3aa: CASSQKGMNTEAFF; CDR3nt: TGTGCCAGCAGCCAAAAGGGGATGAACACTGAAGCTTTCTTT
abundance: -; j_gene: TRBJ2-3; v_gene: TRBV11-2; d_gene: -; CDR3aa: CASSFRTGLINGTQYF; CDR3nt: TGTGCCAGCAGCTTTAGGACTGGTCTAATTAACGGTACGCAGTATTTT
abundance: -; j_gene: TRBJ2-3; v_gene: TRBV7-6; d_gene: -; CDR3aa: CASSLGGAGSSTDTQYF; CDR3nt: TGTGCCAGCAGCTTAGGCGGGGCAGGGTCTAGCACAGATACGCAGTATTTT
abundance: -; j_gene: TRBJ2-6; v_gene: TRBV27; d_gene: -; CDR3aa: CASTPHDGIAGANVLTF; CDR3nt: TGTGCCAGCACCCCGCACGACGGGATCGCTGGGGCCAACGTCCTGACTTTC
abundance: -; j_gene: TRBJ1-2; v_gene: TRBV7-9; d_gene: -; CDR3aa: CASSTNFFYGYTF; CDR3nt: TGTGCCAGCAGCACTAATTTTTTTTATGGCTACACCTTC
abundance: few; j_gene: TRBJ2-5; v_gene: TRBV13; d_gene: -; CDR3aa: CASSPRSQETQYF; CDR3nt: TGTGCCAGCAGCCCCCGTAGCCAAGAGACCCAGTACTTC
abundance: -; j_gene: TRBJ2-3; v_gene: TRBV11-3; d_gene: TRBD2; CDR3aa: CASSSGTSGGTDTQYF; CDR3nt: TGTGCCAGCAGCTCCGGGACTAGCGGGGGCACAGATACGCAGTATTTT
abundance: -; j_gene: TRBJ1-1; v_gene: TRBV7-7; d_gene: -; CDR3aa: CASSLGGRVPSPEAFF; CDR3nt: TGTGCCAGCAGCTTAGGAGGGCGCGTTCCGAGCCCTGAAGCTTTCTTT
abundance: -; j_gene: TRBJ2-7; v_gene: TRBV7-6; d_gene: TRBD1; CDR3aa: CASSSGTGITYEQYF; CDR3nt: TGTGCCAGCAGCTCAGGGACAGGGATTACCTACGAGCAGTACTTC
abundance: -; j_gene: TRBJ1-5; v_gene: TRBV3-1/TRBV3-2; d_gene: -; CDR3aa: CASSQDSSGPQHF; CDR3nt: TGTGCCAGCAGCCAAGATTCATCAGGTCCCCAGCATTTT
abundance: few; j_gene: TRBJ2-2; v_gene: TRBV6-5; d_gene: -; CDR3aa: CASKGGNGAGELFF; CDR3nt: TGTGCCAGCAAAGGGGGTAATGGAGCCGGGGAGCTGTTTTTT
abundance: -; j_gene: TRBJ2-2; v_gene: TRBV6-2/TRBV6-3; d_gene: TRBD2; CDR3aa: CASSTSGRAETGELFF; CDR3nt: TGTGCCAGCAGTACTAGCGGGAGGGCCGAGACCGGGGAGCTGTTTTTT
abundance: -; j_gene: TRBJ2-7; v_gene: TRBV6-5; d_gene: -; CDR3aa: CASSLQGGGEQYF; CDR3nt: TGTGCCAGCAGCCTACAGGGTGGGGGCGAGCAGTACTTC
abundance: -; j_gene: TRBJ2-7; v_gene: TRBV7-6; d_gene: -; CDR3aa: CASSLESGPYGEQYF; CDR3nt: TGTGCCAGCAGCTTAGAATCAGGGCCGTATGGCGAGCAGTACTTC
abundance: -; j_gene: TRBJ1-1; v_gene: TRBV12-3/TRBV12-4; d_gene: -; CDR3aa: CASSLLRNTEAFF; CDR3nt: TGTGCCAGCAGTTTATTGAGAAACACTGAAGCTTTCTTT
abundance: -; j_gene: TRBJ1-3; v_gene: TRBV5-5; d_gene: -; CDR3aa: CASSLEGARGNTIYF; CDR3nt: TGTGCCAGCAGCTTGGAAGGGGCTCGAGGAAACACCATATATTTT
abundance: once; j_gene: TRBJ2-3; v_gene: TRBV28; d_gene: -; CDR3aa: CASSSPSQASTDTQYF; CDR3nt: TGTGCCAGCAGTTCCCCCTCACAGGCCAGCACAGATACGCAGTATTTT
abundance: -; j_gene: TRBJ1-2; v_gene: TRBV29-1; d_gene: -; CDR3aa: CSVQTGTTYGYTF; CDR3nt: TGCAGCGTCCAAACCGGGACAACCTATGGCTACACCTTC
abundance: -; j_gene: TRBJ2-4; v_gene: TRBV1; d_gene: -; CDR3aa: CTSSPPPGAKNIQYF; CDR3nt: TGCACCAGCAGCCCTCCCCCTGGGGCAAAAAACATTCAGTACTTC
abundance: few; j_gene: TRBJ1-6; v_gene: TRBV5-1; d_gene: TRBD1; CDR3aa: CASSLLAGGNNSPLHF; CDR3nt: TGCGCCAGCAGCTTGTTGGCAGGGGGAAATAATTCACCCCTCCACTTT